This T cell receptor beta chain was captured in a study of radiation and T cells in renal cell carcinoma. About the study: Nephrectomy followed 15 Gy stereotactic body radiation by 4 weeks.

The CDR3 is made up of 15 amino acids. Germline V lookup: CDR1 SGHRS, CDR2 YFSETQ. Trimming took 0 bases from V and 11 from J, leaving 17 bases between them. On this clone itself: The antigen is undetermined.

The table came from immunoSEQ multiplex PCR; TCRdb's copy has only in-frame clones and leaves some out. The sample lists about 130,000 clones, over 75% seen once, with about 12% in the top ten. Study-wide points: From baseline, blood top tumor clonotypes peaked at 2 weeks post-radiation.

The time point is: baseline pretreatment blood. The treatment: 15 Gy SBRT to primary tumor, nephrectomy 4 weeks later. Radiation-treated patients gave blood at baseline, week 2 and week 4. This renal cell carcinoma was of the clear cell type. The rearrangement joins TRBV5-1 to TRBJ1-4; D unclear. The receptor comes from a woman between 50 and 59 years old with renal cell carcinoma. The source material was blood, sampled from a patient whose treatment included radiotherapy and nephrectomy. Here the CDR3 reads CASSLAGNRAGKLFF. CDR3 nucleotides: TGCGCCAGCAGCTTGGCCGGAAATCGAGCTGGGAAACTGTTTTTT.